The text below deals with one T cell receptor (beta chain). Its cognate antigen is unknown. The sample originates from a study of T cell repertoires in cytomegalovirus infection. Study outcomes and limitations: Ex vivo, HLA-C-restricted CMV-specific TCR beta clonotypes prevailed over the rest of the response.

TCRdb analysed the reads with MiXCR anew, one entry per CDR3 protein. The sample holds roughly 130,000 distinct CDR3 sequences, 20% to 30% seen once. Germline V gene data show CDR1 as SGHVS and CDR2 as FNYEAQ. This CDR3 comprises 19 residues. Germline trimming cut 5 bases from V and 1 base from J; bases unmatched to any gene: 12. The sequenced sample was PBMCs, sequenced either directly or after in vitro stimulation (not recorded which). The chain couples TRBV7-6 to TRBJ2-7; TRBD2 aligns across 15 bases. The origin of this receptor is a human donor in good health (CMV status not recorded). Some clones in this sample may be carry-over from other donors' samples. The CDR3 region is CASSRREGLAGGRSYEQYF. The CDR3 coding sequence is TGTGCCAGCAGCCGCAGGGAGGGACTAGCGGGAGGAAGGTCCTACGAGCAGTACTTC.